The present T cell receptor (beta chain) was sequenced within a study of T cell responses to AZD1222 COVID-19 vaccine. TCRdb's copy holds only in-frame clones and misses some; the assay was immunoSEQ multiplex PCR. The sample shows about 160,000 clones, around 89% of them seen only once. CDR3 length: 11 residues. V dropped 3 bases and J dropped 0 bases, with 2 bases sitting between them. Germline lookup yields CDR1 GTSNPN and CDR2 SVGIG (reference sequence). The specimen was peripheral blood, collected 28 days after the second AZD1222 dose. The TCR was taken from an adult who received the AZD1222 COVID-19 vaccine. The rearrangement joins TRBV30 to TRBJ1-1, with D hard to call. CDR3 protein: CAWRLNTEAFF. The CDR3 DNA sequence: TGTGCCTGGAGGCTGAACACTGAAGCTTTCTTT.